The clone carrying this T cell receptor (beta chain) was seen ten or more times. Its antigen is still unknown. Thyroid surgery was performed in patients who had received no treatment beforehand. The data are from a study of metastatic and nonmetastatic thyroid tumors. Across the study: Across blood and tumor or nodule tissue, repertoires from malignant and benign thyroid patients were compared with one another.

CDR3 size: 14 residues. The germline CDR1 and CDR2 sequences are MNHNS and SASEGT. V dropped 7 bases and J dropped 6 bases, with 18 bases sitting between them. Authors' methods: Built for papillary thyroid cancer, a distant-metastasis classifier drew on CDR3 differences across clinicopathological groups. TCRdb reanalyzed the PCR reads with MiXCR. It is TCRdb's table, rather than the study itself, that gives the V and J calls and clone size. The data hold tens of thousands of clones, with 20% to 30% observed a single time. Whole-study results and caveats: It was reported that TCR beta diversity was significantly higher in malignant thyroid tumors than benign nodules, in blood and tumor.

The TCR sequence derives from a male donor with papillary thyroid cancer or a benign thyroid nodule (not recorded which). Some clones in this sample may be carry-over from other donors' samples. The chain employs TRBV6-1 and TRBJ1-2; a weak D match, TRBD1 (6 bases). Sequenced input: tumor tissue. The CDR3 is CASTPGGGRDGYTF. Here the CDR3 DNA reads TGTGCCAGCACCCCAGGCGGGGGGCGAGATGGCTACACCTTC.